These 28 T cell receptor beta chains were sequenced from one sample in a study of spatial heterogeneity in lung cancer. General observations from the study: One measure, the expanded intratumoral alpha and beta TCR count, tracked tumor mutation counts.

One entry per CDR3 protein results from TCRdb running MiXCR on the 5' RACE reads. The sample has approximately 8,500 distinct CDR3 sequences, around 12% seen once. These receptors lack a known antigen. Regarding time point: sample taken at primary tumor resection. The source material was lung tumor tissue, sampled at surgery. Receptor source: a male donor with early-stage non-small cell lung cancer.

Only a few counts were recorded for this clonotype. V and J are TRBV10-2 and TRBJ2-7, with 7 positions matching TRBD2. J gave up 5 bases and V 1 base, and 5 bases lay outside the gene matches. CDR1 and CDR2 from the germline V gene are WSHSY and SAAADI. The CDR3 loop spans 14 amino acids. The CDR3 loop reads CASSEWGSGDEQYF. The CDR3 nucleotides are TGCGCCAGCAGTGAGTGGGGGAGCGGGGACGAGCAGTACTTC.

In its sample, this clonotype is medium-sized. This rearrangement joins TRBV10-3 to TRBJ2-3; D unresolved. The CDR3 extends over 14 amino acids. From germline, CDR1 is ENHRY and CDR2 SYGVKD. V was pared by 3 bases and J by 0 bases, with 7 bases between. The CDR3 reads CAISDSTSTDTQYF. In DNA, the CDR3 is TGTGCCATCAGTGATTCTACTAGCACAGATACGCAGTATTTT.

This rearrangement joins TRBV20-1 to TRBJ2-3, with 12 bases fitting TRBD2. V trimming: 3 bases; J trimming: 0 bases; junction bases outside the gene matches: 4. Germline V gene data show CDR1 as DFQATT and CDR2 as SNEGSKA (reference sequence). The CDR3 covers 16 residues. This CDR3 is CSARAGLAGSTDTQYF. Written as DNA, the CDR3 is TGCAGTGCTAGGGCCGGACTAGCGGGAAGCACAGATACGCAGTATTTT.

By proportion, this clonotype is medium-sized. This chain joins TRBV9 and TRBJ2-5; no clear D. Germline CDR1 and CDR2: SGDLS and YYNGEE. The ends were cut back, 5 bases at V and 3 bases at J, with 14 bases in the middle. CDR3 length: 14 residues. The CDR3 reads CASSRDFGKETQYF. DNA for the CDR3: TGTGCCAGCAGTAGAGATTTCGGTAAAGAGACCCAGTACTTC.

The gene calls are TRBV30 and TRBJ2-5; 7 positions match TRBD2. J gave up 6 bases and V 3 bases, and 4 bases lay outside the gene matches. The CDR3 runs to 12 residues. CDR1 GTSNPN and CDR2 SVGIG come from the germline V gene (reference sequence). CDR3 protein: CAWSDGGKTQYF. The CDR3, as DNA: TGTGCCTGGAGCGACGGGGGGAAGACCCAGTACTTC. The variable domain in full, with the rest retrieved from reference TRBV30 and TRBJ2-5, is SQTIHQWPATLVQPVGSPLSLECTVEGTSNPNLYWYRQAAGRGLQLLFYSVGIGQISSEVPQNLSASRPQDRQFILSSKKLLLSDSGFYLCAWSDGGKTQYFGPGTRLLVL.

By sample fraction, this clonotype is medium-sized. DNA for the CDR3: TGCAGCGTTGAGAAGCGGGACGGATATGGCTACACCTTC. Translation: CSVEKRDGYGYTF. J is TRBJ1-2 and V is TRBV29-1; D is perhaps TRBD1 (5 bases). Germline CDR1 and CDR2: SQVTM and ANQGSEA. Trimming shortened V by 3 bases and J by 5 bases, and 13 bases separated the two germline ends. This CDR3 is 13 amino acids long.

The chain links TRBV6-5 to TRBJ1-1; perhaps TRBD1 as D (5 bases). Germline assignment: CDR1 MNHEY and CDR2 SVGAGI. The CDR3 totals 15 residues. The V end was cut by 1 base, the J end by 6 bases, with 15 bases between. The CDR3 DNA is TGTGCCAGCAGTTACTGGGCGGTGGGGCGCTCTGAAGCTTTCTTT. It yields the protein CASSYWAVGRSEAFF.

The table lists this clonotype with many counts. The chain uses TRBV7-2 and TRBJ2-3; either TRBD1 or TRBD2 may fit D (6 bases each). V lost 3 bases and J lost 5, with 18 bases in between. The CDR3 length is 16 residues. The germline CDR1 and CDR2 sequences are SGHTA and FQGNSA. CDR3 region: CASSFSARGQEDTQYF. CDR3 sequence (DNA): TGTGCCAGCAGCTTTTCCGCACGGGGGCAGGAAGATACGCAGTATTTT. Filled out from reference TRBV7-2 and TRBJ2-3, the complete variable domain reads GAGVSQSPSNKVTEKGKDVELRCDPISGHTALYWYRQSLGQGLEFLIYFQGNSAPDKSGLPSDRFSAERTGGSVSTLTIQRTQQEDSAVYLCASSFSARGQEDTQYFGPGTRLTVL.

Judged by abundance, this clonotype is medium-sized. The V call is TRBV5-6, the J call TRBJ2-5; D possibly corresponds to TRBD1 (6 bases). The CDR3 totals 14 residues. Trimming cost V 1 base and J 6 bases, with 13 bases left between them. Looked up from germline, CDR1 is SGHDT and CDR2 is YYEEEE. CDR3 amino acids: CASSLRAGEKTQYF. For the CDR3, the DNA is TGTGCCAGCAGCTTGCGGGCAGGGGAAAAGACCCAGTACTTC.

This clonotype was seen many times. This chain joins TRBV6-5 and TRBJ2-1; a possible D gene is TRBD2 (5 bases). This CDR3 region has 15 residues. Germline V gene data show CDR1 as MNHEY and CDR2 as SVGAGI. Trimming removed 0 bases at V and 0 bases at J, with 6 bases between. CDR3 loop: CASSYSRVSYNEQFF. The CDR3 bases are TGTGCCAGCAGTTACTCGCGGGTCTCCTACAATGAGCAGTTCTTC.

The chain employs TRBV18 and TRBJ2-7; D not resolved. This CDR3 region has 12 residues. The germline gives CDR1 KGHSH, CDR2 LQKENI. V gave up 2 bases and J gave up 6 bases, with 8 bases separating them. CDR3 in DNA: TGTGCCAGCTCACCAAGGAAGGGCGAGCAGTACTTC. Encoded protein: CASSPRKGEQYF.

This clonotype qualifies as medium-sized. This chain connects TRBV9 to TRBJ2-2; D uncertain. The V gene's germline CDR1 is SGDLS and CDR2 YYNGEE. The CDR3 sequence is 12 residues long. The germline V and J ends were trimmed by 0 bases and 6 bases, with 3 bases remaining between them. This CDR3 reads CASSVASGELFF. The DNA for the CDR3 is TGTGCCAGCAGCGTAGCTTCCGGGGAGCTGTTTTTT.

This clonotype is medium-sized (0.01 to 0.1%) by share. V usage is TRBV7-2 and J usage is TRBJ2-2; either TRBD1 or TRBD2 may fit D (6 bases each). Germline V gives CDR1 SGHTA, CDR2 FQGNSA. V was trimmed by 0 bases and J by 6 bases, leaving 8 bases between them. There are 14 residues in the CDR3. DNA for the CDR3: TGTGCCAGCAGCTTAGCGGAGGGGGCCGGGGAGCTGTTTTTT. This translates into CASSLAEGAGELFF. The whole variable domain, filled in from reference TRBV7-2 and TRBJ2-2, reads GAGVSQSPSNKVTEKGKDVELRCDPISGHTALYWYRQSLGQGLEFLIYFQGNSAPDKSGLPSDRFSAERTGGSVSTLTIQRTQQEDSAVYLCASSLAEGAGELFFGEGSRLTVL.

This clonotype was seen a handful of times. The CDR3 protein is CASSHSRTSGFAGELFF. CDR3 DNA sequence: TGTGCCAGCAGCCACTCTCGGACTAGCGGGTTCGCCGGGGAGCTGTTTTTT. V is TRBV7-9 and J is TRBJ2-2; the match to TRBD2 covers 11 bases. The CDR3 is made up of 17 amino acids. The V segment lost 5 bases and the J segment 6 bases; nucleotides outside the gene matches: 11. Germline CDR1 reads SEHNR; CDR2 reads FQNEAQ (reference sequence).

This clonotype was recorded at least ten times. V gene TRBV20-1 combines with J gene TRBJ1-2; D is undetermined. Trimming took 5 bases from V and 8 from J, leaving 15 bases between them. This CDR3 has 12 residues. Per germline, CDR1 DFQATT and CDR2 SNEGSKA (reference sequence). CDR3 nucleotides: TGCAGTGCTCAGAACCGGGTTAAGGGCTACACCTTC. This gives the protein CSAQNRVKGYTF.

This clonotype was detected many times. CDR3 nucleotides: TGTGCCAGCAGTGAATCAGGGACCCTCTCCTACGAGCAGTACTTC. Amino acids: CASSESGTLSYEQYF. This chain joins TRBV25-1 and TRBJ2-7, with D possibly being TRBD1 or TRBD2 (5 bases each). Germline assignment: CDR1 MGHDK and CDR2 SYGVNS. V gave up 1 base and J gave up 0 bases, with 10 bases separating them. This CDR3 comprises 15 residues.

This clonotype occurred many times. Its ends do not fully match the called genes, so a read error is possible. The chain combines TRBV5-6 with TRBJ2-4, with D unresolved. Germline values: CDR1 SGHDT, CDR2 YYEEEE. The CDR3 totals 15 residues. This CDR3 reads CASSLAVKMAQSSLF. CDR3 sequence (DNA): TGTGCCAGCAGCTTGGCCGTCAAAATGGCACAGTCTTCCCTCTTC.

At least ten counts were recorded for this clonotype. The chain uses TRBV11-2 and TRBJ2-2, with 7 bases that match TRBD2. The V segment lost 0 bases and the J segment 5 bases; nucleotides outside the gene matches: 18. CDR3 length: 20 residues. CDR1 and CDR2 (germline): SGHAT, FQNNGV. DNA for the CDR3: TGTGCCAGCAGCTTAGATCCGGCGGGAGCCTTTCATTTGGGAACCGGGGAGCTGTTTTTT. Translating gives CASSLDPAGAFHLGTGELFF. Variable domain in full (rest from reference TRBV11-2 and TRBJ2-2): EAGVAQSPRYKIIEKRQSVAFWCNPISGHATLYWYQQILGQGPKLLIQFQNNGVVDDSQLPKDRFSAERLKGVDSTLKIQPAKLEDSAVYLCASSLDPAGAFHLGTGELFFGEGSRLTVL.

This clonotype was seen only a few times. The chain has TRBV7-9 and TRBJ2-3, with 10 bases aligning to TRBD2. After removal of 3 bases from V and 9 bases from J, the junction contained 15 bases not matched to a gene. Germline CDR1 and CDR2: SEHNR and FQNEAQ (reference sequence). The CDR3 spans 17 residues. The CDR3, as DNA: TGTGCCAGCAGCTTCAGCCGACTAGCGGGTGTCGGAGGGACGCAGTATTTT. It is translated as CASSFSRLAGVGGTQYF.

This clonotype was picked up many times. The chain has TRBV12-3 or TRBV12-4 and TRBJ1-1; D remains ambiguous. The CDR3 loop spans 13 amino acids. Trimming took off 5 bases at V and 1 base at J, with 8 bases between the two ends. CDR3 sequence reads: CASSLPGNTEAFF. CDR3 coding DNA: TGTGCCAGCAGTCTACCAGGGAACACTGAAGCTTTCTTT.

In its sample, this clonotype ranks as medium-sized. J is TRBJ1-4 and V is TRBV28; tentatively, D is TRBD1 (6 bases). The CDR3 length is 15 residues. Looked up from germline, CDR1 is MDHEN and CDR2 is SYDVKM. The ends were cut back, 4 bases at V and 6 bases at J, with 15 bases in the middle. Here the CDR3 DNA reads TGTGCCAGCAGTTCCCCTGGGAGGGGGGATGAAAAACTGTTTTTT. Its translation is CASSSPGRGDEKLFF.

This clonotype was seen ten or more times. The chain joins TRBV7-2 to TRBJ2-7; TRBD2 matches at 9 bases. V trimming: 0 bases; J trimming: 3 bases; junction bases outside the gene matches: 6. The CDR3 has 16 amino acids. Germline-derived CDR1 and CDR2 are SGHTA and FQGNSA. CDR3: CASSLARLAEHYEQYF. The CDR3 nucleotides are TGTGCCAGCAGCTTAGCGCGACTAGCGGAGCACTACGAGCAGTACTTC.

This clonotype was observed at least ten times. This chain joins TRBV30 and TRBJ1-1; D remains ambiguous. Per germline, CDR1 GTSNPN and CDR2 SVGIG (reference sequence). The CDR3 length is 14 residues. V gave up 0 bases and J gave up 4 bases, with 12 bases separating them. CDR3 sequence: CAWSVYWQRTEAFF. CDR3 DNA: TGTGCCTGGAGTGTATATTGGCAGCGCACTGAAGCTTTCTTT.

The sample holds many counts of this clonotype. The genes are TRBV4-2 and TRBJ1-2; no definite D call. Germline values: CDR1 LGHNA, CDR2 YNFKEQ. The CDR3 length is 17 residues. V was cut by 0 bases and J by 6 bases, with 20 bases left in between. The CDR3 nucleotides are TGTGCCAGCAGCCAAGATCCGCAATCGACTCGAGGGAATGGCTACACCTTC. Its protein is CASSQDPQSTRGNGYTF.

The table lists this clonotype with many counts. This sequence joins TRBV20-1 and TRBJ1-1, with D perhaps matching TRBD1 (6 bases). Germline CDR1 DFQATT, CDR2 SNEGSKA (reference sequence). The ends were cut back, 4 bases at V and 0 bases at J, with 9 bases in the middle. This CDR3 has 13 residues. The CDR3 loop reads CSATTGMNTEAFF. As DNA, the CDR3 is TGCAGTGCTACCACAGGGATGAACACTGAAGCTTTCTTT.

The chain has TRBV5-1 and TRBJ2-3; 9 bases match TRBD2. The germline V gene encodes CDR1 SGHRS and CDR2 YFSETQ. V gave up 4 bases and J gave up 3 bases; unmatched junction bases: 6. The CDR3 contains 15 residues. The CDR3 sequence is CASSIAGVETDTQYF. DNA of the CDR3: TGCGCCAGCAGCATAGCGGGAGTGGAGACAGATACGCAGTATTTT.

In this sample, this clonotype is medium-sized. This chain uses TRBV18 with TRBJ1-5; 8 positions match TRBD1. The J segment lost 4 bases and the V segment lost 4 bases, leaving 3 bases of the junction unmatched. Germline V CDR1 and CDR2: KGHSH, LQKENI. This CDR3 region has 14 residues. The chain's CDR3 is CASSLGQGNQPQHF. In DNA, the CDR3 is TGTGCCAGCTCACTAGGACAGGGAAATCAGCCCCAGCATTTT.

The table lists this clonotype with many counts. The J gene is TRBJ2-7, the V gene TRBV20-1; a weak D match, TRBD2 (6 bases). The germline V gene has CDR1 DFQATT and CDR2 SNEGSKA (reference sequence). The CDR3 consists of 13 residues. Trimming took 3 bases from V and 5 from J, leaving 14 bases between them. The CDR3, as DNA: TGCAGTGCTAGGGCCGGGACTTCCCACGAGCAGTACTTC. It encodes CSARAGTSHEQYF.